These 26 T cell receptor beta chains were all obtained from the same sample, sequenced in a study of T cells in Graves' hyperthyroidism and ophthalmopathy. The CDR3 regions of TCR beta were amplified from RNA transcripts. HTBI primers were employed in a first-round RT-PCR of the TCR CDR3. TCRdb itself ran the multiplex PCR reads through MiXCR, one entry per CDR3 protein. The table lists some 740,000 distinct CDR3 sequences, 12% to 15% of them singletons, with about 9.4% in the top ten. What was sequenced was blood. The receptor set was obtained from a woman younger than 35 with Graves' hyperthyroidism.

The table lists this clonotype with a few counts. V gene TRBV28 combines with J gene TRBJ2-1; TRBD2 aligns across 7 bases. With 1 base clipped from V and 1 base from J, the junction kept 13 bases outside the gene matches. The CDR3 has 19 residues. In germline, CDR1 is MDHEN, CDR2 SYDVKM. In DNA, the CDR3 is TGTGCCAGCAGTTTATCTCGGGGGAGGGGTGAAGGGTCCTACAATGAGCAGTTCTTC. Protein: CASSLSRGRGEGSYNEQFF.

There are many counts of this clonotype. This rearrangement joins TRBV2 to TRBJ2-7; D call uncertain. Trimming shortened V by 3 bases and J by 2 bases, and 11 bases separated the two germline ends. The germline V gene has CDR1 SNHLY and CDR2 FYNNEI. CDR3 length equals 14 residues. The CDR3 DNA is TGTGCCAGCAGTGACGGATGGCACCCCTACGAGCAGTACTTC. Encoded protein: CASSDGWHPYEQYF. Supplemented by reference TRBV2 and TRBJ2-7, the full variable domain reads EPEVTQTPSHQVTQMGQEVILRCVPISNHLYFYWYRQILGQKVEFLVSFYNNEISEKSEIFDDQFSVERPDGSNFTLKIRSTKLEDSAMYFCASSDGWHPYEQYFGPGTRLTVT.

This clonotype has at least ten counts. The chain recombines TRBV6-2 or TRBV6-3 with TRBJ2-7, with D perhaps TRBD2 (7 bases). Per the germline V gene, CDR1 is MNHEY and CDR2 is SVGEGT. The CDR3 covers 20 residues. The V end lost 5 bases, the J end lost 2 bases, and 31 bases lay between the germline ends. CDR3 protein: CASSPIRGAGRSGPTYEQYF. CDR3 sequence (DNA): TGTGCCAGCAGTCCGATCAGGGGAGCGGGAAGGAGCGGGCCAACCTACGAGCAGTACTTC.

This clonotype showed up just a few times. The chain is built from TRBV12-3 or TRBV12-4 and TRBJ2-2, with TRBD2 identical over 11 bases. The V gene end was trimmed by 10 bases and the J gene end by 6 bases; junction bases not matched to a gene: 7. The CDR3 extends over 14 amino acids. CDR3 sequence: CAMQLAGVAGELFF. DNA of the CDR3: TGTGCCATGCAACTAGCGGGAGTGGCCGGGGAGCTGTTTTTT.

This clonotype was picked up many times. V and J are TRBV7-9 and TRBJ2-3, with 10 bases aligning to TRBD2. This CDR3 has 15 residues. Germline CDR1 is SEHNR and CDR2 is FQNEAQ (reference sequence). V dropped 5 bases and J dropped 2; count of bases not matched to a gene: 4. This CDR3 reads CASSTGTSATDTQYF. The CDR3 region has the DNA TGTGCCAGCAGCACCGGGACTAGCGCCACAGATACGCAGTATTTT.

The sample holds many counts of this clonotype. This chain joins TRBV12-3 or TRBV12-4 and TRBJ1-1; unclear D gene. The CDR3 covers 13 residues. Between the trimmed V and J ends, which lost 6 bases and 1 base, there was a span of 9 bases. The CDR3 here is CASSTLRNTEAFF. CDR3 nucleotides: TGTGCCAGCAGCACACTACGGAACACTGAAGCTTTCTTT.

This clonotype came up many times. The chain links TRBV11-2 to TRBJ2-7; D not resolved. Germline CDR1 reads SGHAT; CDR2 reads FQNNGV. The CDR3 spans 15 residues. V dropped 6 bases and J dropped 0 bases, with 15 bases sitting between them. The CDR3 is CASSWGAESSYEQYF. CDR3 nucleotides: TGTGCCAGCAGTTGGGGTGCGGAGAGCTCCTACGAGCAGTACTTC.

J is TRBJ2-1 and V is TRBV7-9; D possibly corresponds to TRBD2 (7 bases). CDR3 length: 16 residues. Germline assignment: CDR1 SEHNR and CDR2 FQNEAQ (reference sequence). V was clipped by 5 bases and J by 4 bases, with 18 bases between them. CDR3 in DNA: TGTGCCAGCAGCGTCAGGGCCAGCGGGACATACAATGAGCAGTTCTTC. It codes for CASSVRASGTYNEQFF.

The gene calls are TRBV7-6 and TRBJ2-5; 11 positions agree with TRBD2. From germline, CDR1 is SGHVS and CDR2 FNYEAQ. V shed 5 bases, J shed 5 bases, and the junction held 4 bases outside the gene matches. The CDR3 has 14 amino acids. The CDR3 bases are TGTGCCAGCAGCATGGGACTAGCGGACGAGACCCAGTACTTC. It is translated as CASSMGLADETQYF.

This clonotype was detected many times. The rearrangement uses TRBV29-1 and TRBJ2-1, with TRBD1 matching 7 bases. Germline V lookup: CDR1 SQVTM, CDR2 ANQGSEA. CDR3 length equals 15 residues. V dropped 6 bases and J dropped 0; count of bases not matched to a gene: 8. Written as DNA, the CDR3 is TGCAGCGTAAGACAGGGAAAGGCCTCCTACAATGAGCAGTTCTTC. Amino acid sequence: CSVRQGKASYNEQFF.

This clonotype was seen at least ten times. The chain is built from TRBV3-1 and TRBJ1-2; D remains ambiguous. V lost 8 bases and J lost 2, with 9 bases in between. This CDR3 comprises 12 residues. Per germline, CDR1 LGHDT and CDR2 YNNKEL (reference sequence). The CDR3 coding sequence is TGTGCCAGCGGGATATTAAACTATGGCTACACCTTC. It specifies CASGILNYGYTF.

J is TRBJ1-5 and V is TRBV6-2 or TRBV6-3, with D tentatively TRBD1 (5 bases). The germline gives CDR1 MNHEY, CDR2 SVGEGT. The CDR3 totals 12 residues. Trimming removed 10 bases at V and 5 bases at J, with 12 bases between. The CDR3 DNA sequence: TGTGCCACAGCGGAGGGGTATCAGCCCCAGCATTTT. Encoded protein: CATAEGYQPQHF.

The V and J genes are TRBV18 and TRBJ1-1; D uncertain. The V gene's germline CDR1 is KGHSH and CDR2 LQKENI. Trimming shortened V by 6 bases and J by 3 bases, and 26 bases separated the two germline ends. The CDR3 contains 18 residues. The CDR3 sequence is CASSQRGNGQFGDTEAFF. The CDR3 nucleotides read TGTGCCAGCTCCCAACGGGGAAATGGGCAGTTTGGGGACACTGAAGCTTTCTTT.

As to this clonotype: A read error may produce the germline difference seen at one junction end. The rearrangement uses TRBV6-1 and TRBJ1-5, with D possibly matching TRBD1 (6 bases). Germline V CDR1 and CDR2: MNHNS, SASEGT. CDR3 length equals 13 residues. The chain's CDR3 is CATSRGAGQPQHF. CDR3 coding DNA: TGTGCCACCAGTAGGGGGGCCGGTCAGCCCCAGCATTTT.

In regard to this clonotype: The junction departs from germline at one end; a sequencing error may be responsible. The chain is built from TRBV20-1 and TRBJ2-5; D may correspond to TRBD1 or TRBD2 (5 bases each). The CDR3 consists of 15 residues. From germline, CDR1 is DFQATT and CDR2 SNEGSKA (reference sequence). The CDR3 DNA reads as TGCAGTGCTGGAGATAGGGACGAAATACAAGAGACCCAGTACTTC. Translating it yields CSAGDRDEIQETQYF.

Many counts were recorded for this clonotype. The chain couples TRBV18 to TRBJ1-5; maybe TRBD1 (5 bases). The CDR3 totals 15 residues. The germline V and J ends were trimmed by 8 bases and 0 bases, with 14 bases remaining between them. The germline CDR1 and CDR2 sequences are KGHSH and LQKENI. The CDR3 DNA reads TGTGCCAGCAGTCCTCAGGGATATAGCAATCAGCCCCAGCATTTT. This translates into CASSPQGYSNQPQHF.

Concerning this clonotype: One junction end disagrees with the germline gene, perhaps due to a read error. The chain uses TRBV11-2 and TRBJ2-2; 10 bases are shared with TRBD1. This CDR3 has 16 residues. Germline V lookup: CDR1 SGHAT, CDR2 FQNNGV. CDR3 amino acids: CASRQTGTGDTEELFF. The CDR3 DNA reads TGTGCCAGCAGACAAACCGGGACAGGGGACACCGAGGAGCTGTTTTTT.

In this sample, this clonotype turned up a few times. V usage is TRBV6-1 and J usage is TRBJ1-2, with no clear D. This CDR3 is built from 14 residues. The V and J ends lost 6 bases and 2 bases respectively, with 13 bases between them. Germline V gene lookup returns CDR1 MNHNS and CDR2 SASEGT. The CDR3 loop reads CASSKDGKNYGYTF. As DNA, the CDR3 is TGTGCCAGCAGCAAGGACGGGAAGAACTATGGCTACACCTTC.

V and J are TRBV2 and TRBJ1-1; 7 bases are a match to TRBD1. This CDR3 comprises 16 residues. The V gene's germline CDR1 is SNHLY and CDR2 FYNNEI. After removal of 6 bases from V and 2 bases from J, the junction contained 12 bases not matched to a gene. CDR3 sequence (DNA): TGTGCCAGCAGCCTTTTTCCGGGACAGCCAAACACTGAAGCTTTCTTT. Translating gives CASSLFPGQPNTEAFF.

This clonotype has at least ten counts. The chain recombines TRBV27 with TRBJ2-3, with 10 positions matching TRBD1. The germline V gene encodes CDR1 MNHEY and CDR2 SMNVEV (reference sequence). The CDR3 covers 13 residues. The V segment lost 0 bases and the J segment 9 bases; nucleotides outside the gene matches: 0. The CDR3 here is CASSLSGQGTQYF. CDR3 DNA sequence: TGTGCCAGCAGTTTATCGGGACAGGGGACGCAGTATTTT.

This clonotype was recorded at least ten times. The J gene is TRBJ1-1, the V gene TRBV3-1; TRBD1 matches at 10 bases. The CDR3 runs 14 residues. Germline values: CDR1 LGHDT, CDR2 YNNKEL (reference sequence). V lost 8 bases and J lost 8; bases outside the gene matches: 11. CDR3 loop: CASGRARDRGEAFF. DNA for the CDR3: TGTGCCAGCGGGCGGGCCCGGGACAGGGGCGAAGCTTTCTTT.

This clonotype has a count of ten or more. The chain carries TRBV7-2 and TRBJ2-1, with D unclear. V was clipped by 3 bases and J by 8 bases, with 11 bases between them. This CDR3 has 13 amino acids. Germline CDR1 SGHTA, CDR2 FQGNSA. The CDR3: CASSLGIGDEQFF. The CDR3 nucleotides are TGTGCCAGCAGCTTGGGGATAGGAGATGAGCAGTTCTTC.

This clonotype came up many times. In DNA form, the CDR3 reads TGTGCCAGCAGTGAAGTAGAGAACACTGAAGCTTTCTTT. This encodes CASSEVENTEAFF. V gene TRBV2 combines with J gene TRBJ1-1; D gene uncertain. The germline CDR1 and CDR2 sequences are SNHLY and FYNNEI. The CDR3 covers 13 residues. Trimming shortened V by 1 base and J by 1 base, and 4 bases separated the two germline ends. The full variable domain, completed using reference TRBV2 and TRBJ1-1, is EPEVTQTPSHQVTQMGQEVILRCVPISNHLYFYWYRQILGQKVEFLVSFYNNEISEKSEIFDDQFSVERPDGSNFTLKIRSTKLEDSAMYFCASSEVENTEAFFGQGTRLTVV.

This clonotype was detected ten times or more. The chain carries TRBV28 and TRBJ2-7; D may be TRBD2 (5 bases). Germline V CDR1 and CDR2: MDHEN, SYDVKM. The V end was cut by 2 bases, the J end by 4 bases, with 9 bases between. The CDR3 loop spans 13 amino acids. The CDR3 is CASSLDGLYEQYF. As DNA, the CDR3 is TGTGCCAGCAGTTTAGACGGACTGTACGAGCAGTACTTC. The full variable domain, in which reference TRBV28 and TRBJ2-7 provide the parts outside the CDR3, is DVKVTQSSRYLVKRTGEKVFLECVQDMDHENMFWYRQDPGLGLRLIYFSYDVKMKEKGDIPEGYSVSREKKERFSLILESASTNQTSMYLCASSLDGLYEQYFGPGTRLTVT.

In this sample, this clonotype turned up many times. The CDR3 reads CASSLGTGGEKLFF. As DNA, the CDR3 is TGTGCCAGCAGCCTAGGGACAGGCGGTGAAAAACTGTTTTTT. The V gene is TRBV3-1, the J gene TRBJ1-4, with TRBD1 matching 8 bases. The germline gives CDR1 LGHDT, CDR2 YNNKEL (reference sequence). The length of the CDR3 is 14 residues. J was trimmed by 7 bases and V by 4 bases; bases with no gene match: 5.

This clonotype was counted once. The chain has TRBV5-6 and TRBJ2-3, with TRBD1 as a possible D gene (6 bases). This CDR3 is built from 17 residues. The V end was cut by 4 bases, the J end by 5 bases, with 23 bases between. In germline, CDR1 is SGHDT, CDR2 YYEEEE. The CDR3 DNA is TGTGCCAGCAGCCCCCCTGTAGGCAGGGGAATAATAGATACGCAGTATTTT. This codes for CASSPPVGRGIIDTQYF.